Listed below are T cell receptor beta chains from one sample, sequenced in a study of T cell responses to AZD1222 COVID-19 vaccine. The method was immunoSEQ multiplex PCR; TCRdb's version includes in-frame clones alone and lacks a portion of them. The table records roughly 100,000 clones, roughly nine tenths of them present only once. Sample: peripheral blood, taken 28 days after the second AZD1222 dose. The receptors shown here come from an adult who received the AZD1222 COVID-19 vaccine. Both conserved end residues are part of each CDR3. D genes are given only for firm matches. Only some rows state a clone size, as once, few, many or a class for expanded clones.

D	size	V	J	CDR3	DNA
NA	NA	TRBV28	TRBJ1-2	CASKPFGENYGYTF	TGTGCCAGCAAGCCCTTCGGGGAGAACTATGGCTACACCTTC
NA	NA	TRBV19	TRBJ1-5	CASMSPGPQHF	TGTGCCAGTATGTCCCCGGGGCCCCAGCATTTT
NA	NA	TRBV12-3/TRBV12-4	TRBJ1-2	CASGSSSNYGYTF	TGTGCCAGCGGGTCGTCCTCTAACTATGGCTACACCTTC
TRBD2	once	TRBV6-2/TRBV6-3	TRBJ2-1	CASSYGSGRFF	TGTGCCAGCAGTTACGGTAGCGGGAGGTTCTTC
NA	NA	TRBV28	TRBJ2-1	CASSPSGQILYNEQFF	TGTGCCAGCAGTCCCTCCGGACAGATTCTTTACAATGAGCAGTTCTTC
NA	NA	TRBV5-1	TRBJ1-3	CASSLWSLNSGNTIYF	TGCGCCAGCAGCTTGTGGAGCTTAAACTCTGGAAACACCATATATTTT
NA	NA	TRBV9	TRBJ1-6	CASSVEGGGSPLHF	TGTGCCAGCAGCGTAGAGGGGGGCGGTTCACCCCTCCACTTT
NA	NA	TRBV6-6	TRBJ1-1	CASSDHRGRNTEAFF	TGTGCCAGCAGTGACCACCGAGGGAGGAACACTGAAGCTTTCTTT
NA	NA	TRBV19	TRBJ1-5	CASSMDQGSNQPQHF	TGTGCCAGTAGTATGGATCAGGGGAGCAATCAGCCCCAGCATTTT
TRBD1	NA	TRBV27	TRBJ2-1	CASSTRGGQGMLDEQFF	TGTGCCAGCTCAACAAGGGGGGGACAGGGTATGTTGGATGAGCAGTTCTTC
NA	NA	TRBV28	TRBJ1-1	CASSPTTGLPEAFF	TGTGCCAGCAGTCCTACGACAGGCCTCCCTGAAGCTTTCTTT
TRBD2	NA	TRBV3-1/TRBV3-2	TRBJ2-1	CASSHRTSGGNEQFF	TGTGCCAGCAGCCATCGGACTAGCGGGGGGAATGAGCAGTTCTTC
NA	NA	TRBV28	TRBJ1-2	CASISKGTALGYTF	TGTGCCAGCATTAGCAAAGGGACTGCGCTTGGCTACACCTTC
NA	once	TRBV28	TRBJ2-7	CASSTPSYEQYF	TGTGCCAGCAGTACTCCCTCCTACGAGCAGTACTTC
NA	few	TRBV11-2	TRBJ2-7	CASSLNENHEQYF	TGTGCCAGCAGCTTAAACGAGAACCACGAGCAGTACTTC
TRBD2	NA	TRBV28	TRBJ2-2	CASSFALAGGLDTGELFF	TGTGCCAGCAGTTTCGCCCTAGCGGGAGGGCTCGACACCGGGGAGCTGTTTTTT
NA	few	TRBV11-2	TRBJ1-1	CASSFRGVNTEAFF	TGTGCCAGCAGCTTTCGTGGAGTCAACACTGAAGCTTTCTTT
TRBD2	NA	TRBV7-6	TRBJ2-1	CASRLAGGSEQFF	TGTGCCAGCAGACTAGCGGGAGGGAGCGAGCAGTTCTTC
NA	NA	TRBV4-1	TRBJ1-5	CASSQDANQPQHF	TGCGCCAGCAGCCAAGATGCCAATCAGCCCCAGCATTTT
NA	NA	TRBV19	TRBJ1-2	CASSIGGRGGYTF	TGTGCCAGTAGTATAGGCGGGAGAGGAGGCTACACCTTC
NA	NA	TRBV28	TRBJ2-7	CASNPAGGAYEQYF	TGTGCCAGCAATCCCGCCGGGGGAGCCTACGAGCAGTACTTC
NA	NA	TRBV6-5	TRBJ1-5	CASREYSNQPQHF	TGTGCCAGCCGAGAATATAGCAATCAGCCCCAGCATTTT
TRBD1	NA	TRBV29-1	TRBJ2-7	CSVGPGQGSEQYF	TGCAGCGTTGGGCCGGGACAGGGAAGCGAGCAGTACTTC
NA	NA	TRBV20-1	TRBJ2-7	CSASFMAGAYEQYF	TGCAGTGCTAGTTTCATGGCAGGAGCCTACGAGCAGTACTTC
TRBD1	NA	TRBV28	TRBJ1-5	CASSLGQGFRQPQHF	TGTGCCAGCAGTTTAGGACAGGGATTTCGGCAGCCCCAGCATTTT
TRBD2	NA	TRBV7-8	TRBJ2-7	CASSFGTRLKEQYF	TGTGCCAGCAGCTTTGGGACTAGGCTAAAAGAGCAGTACTTC
NA	NA	TRBV9	TRBJ1-3	CASSAGDSGNTIYF	TGTGCCAGCAGTGCAGGGGACTCTGGAAACACCATATATTTT
NA	NA	TRBV5-1	TRBJ2-3	CASSLTGPDTQYF	TGCGCCAGCAGCTTGACAGGGCCAGATACGCAGTATTTT
NA	NA	TRBV28	TRBJ1-4	CASSPQRGGAGEKLFF	TGTGCCAGCAGTCCACAGCGGGGCGGGGCCGGTGAAAAACTGTTTTTT
NA	NA	TRBV20-1	TRBJ1-6	CSASTDPRSSYNSPLHF	TGCAGTGCTAGTACGGACCCCAGGAGCTCCTATAATTCACCCCTCCACTTT
TRBD1	few	TRBV28	TRBJ1-2	CASSGKEQWTGRSGYTF	TGTGCCAGCAGTGGTAAAGAACAGTGGACAGGGCGAAGTGGCTACACCTTC
NA	NA	TRBV7-9	TRBJ1-6	CASSLAGGELYSPLHF	TGTGCCAGCAGCTTAGCGGGGGGGGAATTGTATTCACCCCTCCACTTT
NA	NA	TRBV7-9	TRBJ1-3	CASSLRVRGGNTIYF	TGTGCCAGCAGCTTAAGGGTCCGTGGCGGAAACACCATATATTTT
TRBD1	NA	TRBV28	TRBJ1-1	CASSGWTGTLNTEAFF	TGTGCCAGCAGTGGCTGGACAGGGACCCTGAACACTGAAGCTTTCTTT
TRBD2	NA	TRBV6-5	TRBJ2-1	CASRIPGLAYEQFF	TGTGCCAGCAGAATTCCGGGACTAGCCTATGAGCAGTTCTTC
NA	once	TRBV3-1/TRBV3-2	TRBJ1-5	CASSQEMGSNQPQHF	TGTGCCAGCAGCCAAGAAATGGGAAGCAATCAGCCCCAGCATTTT
NA	NA	TRBV2	TRBJ2-7	CASSNGRAGEQYF	TGTGCCAGCTCAAACGGCAGGGCCGGCGAGCAGTACTTC
TRBD2	NA	TRBV30	TRBJ2-5	CAWSSLAGMTETQYF	TGTGCCTGGAGTTCCCTAGCGGGGATGACGGAGACCCAGTACTTC
NA	NA	TRBV7-8	TRBJ2-7	CASSFLATSYEQYF	TGTGCCAGCAGCTTCCTAGCAACCTCCTACGAGCAGTACTTC
NA	NA	TRBV6-5	TRBJ2-1	CASSYRGEQFF	TGTGCCAGCAGTTACAGGGGTGAGCAGTTCTTC
TRBD1	NA	TRBV10-3	TRBJ2-2	CAISGTGSTGELFF	TGTGCCATCAGTGGGACAGGGTCCACCGGGGAGCTGTTTTTT
NA	NA	TRBV18	TRBJ2-5	CASSPPVLAETQYF	TGTGCCAGCTCACCACCGGTTTTAGCTGAGACCCAGTACTTC
NA	NA	TRBV12-1	TRBJ2-7	CASSFLGLAGGNEQYF	TGTGCCAGCAGCTTCTTGGGACTAGCGGGAGGGAACGAGCAGTACTTC
NA	NA	TRBV30	TRBJ1-4	CAWSVVQGEKLFF	TGTGCCTGGAGTGTGGTCCAAGGGGAAAAACTGTTTTTT
TRBD2	NA	TRBV5-4	TRBJ2-1	CASSSSGRIRSNEQFF	TGTGCCAGCAGCTCTAGCGGGAGGATCCGCAGCAATGAGCAGTTCTTC
TRBD1	NA	TRBV6-2/TRBV6-3	TRBJ1-1	CASSYLGHQGAGEAFF	TGTGCCAGCAGTTACCTCGGCCATCAGGGGGCAGGTGAAGCTTTCTTT
NA	few	TRBV6-2/TRBV6-3	TRBJ1-5	CASSYSPGAGQPQHF	TGTGCCAGCAGCTACTCCCCTGGGGCCGGACAGCCCCAGCATTTT
NA	NA	TRBV28	TRBJ1-6	CASSEGEHNSPLHF	TGTGCCAGCAGTGAAGGGGAGCACAATTCACCCCTCCACTTT
TRBD2	NA	TRBV6-5	TRBJ2-2	CASSSAGGRGGELFF	TGTGCCAGCAGTTCGGCGGGAGGACGGGGCGGGGAGCTGTTTTTT
NA	NA	TRBV9	TRBJ1-3	CASSVGGIAGNTIYF	TGTGCCAGCAGCGTGGGGGGGATCGCTGGAAACACCATATATTTT
NA	few	TRBV12-2	TRBJ2-7	CASPLKGGASGVGSYEQYF	TGTGCAAGTCCCTTGAAAGGGGGAGCTAGCGGAGTGGGATCCTACGAGCAGTACTTC
TRBD1	NA	TRBV24-1	TRBJ2-5	CATSDKPGQGKETQYF	TGTGCCACCAGTGATAAACCCGGACAGGGGAAAGAGACCCAGTACTTC
NA	NA	TRBV19	TRBJ1-1	CASSIGGDTEAFF	TGTGCCAGTAGTATCGGGGGGGACACTGAAGCTTTCTTT